The present T cell receptor (beta chain) was sequenced within a study of CD8+CD57+ T cells in acquired aplastic anemia. The TCR beta profiling, which covered VDJ combination and CDR3 sequence, was carried out using genomic DNA as the template. TCRdb fed the reads into MiXCR, producing one record per CDR3 protein. Altogether hundreds of thousands of distinct CDR3 sequences are present, approximately 70% being singletons, with the ten largest covering 3.5% to 4.5%. This clonotype was detected many times. This CDR3 comprises 13 residues. Looked up from germline, CDR1 is SGHTA and CDR2 is FQGNSA. Between the trimmed V and J ends, which lost 5 bases and 8 bases, there was a span of 13 bases.

The clonotype originates from a human donor in good health, serving as a control. Sequencing input: sorted CD4+, CD8+, or CD8+CD57+ T cells (not recorded which) from PBMCs. The chain recombines TRBV7-2 with TRBJ1-5; maybe TRBD1 (5 bases). CDR3 in DNA: TGTGCCAGCAGCCCACAAGGGGATAAGCCCCAGCATTTT. Its protein is CASSPQGDKPQHF.